Each of the 22 T cell receptor beta chains below was sequenced from the same sample in a study of monozygotic twins with inflammatory bowel disease. TCRdb reprocessed the 5' RACE reads and keeps a single row for each CDR3 protein, giving no DNA. The sample shows around 410,000 distinct CDR3 sequences, and 2.4% sits with its ten largest clones. The sample was blood. Every receptor here comes from a human donor with ulcerative colitis or Crohn's disease, or a healthy co-twin of an affected twin (not recorded which).

This chain uses TRBV10-3 with TRBJ1-1; there is no DNA to check the TCRdb D call of TRBD1. The CDR3 is 13 amino acids. Germline-derived CDR1 and CDR2 are ENHRY and SYGVKD. The CDR3 reads CATRGGPNTEAFF.

CDR3 amino acids: CASSSPRSNEQYF. The rearrangement links TRBV5-4 to TRBJ2-7; no DNA is available, so the TRBD1 call from TCRdb remains unchecked. This CDR3 has 13 residues. CDR1 SGHNT and CDR2 YYREEE come from the germline V gene (reference sequence).

The chain uses TRBV5-5 and TRBJ2-3; as DNA is missing, the TRBD1 call by TCRdb cannot be tested. Germline CDR1 SGHKS, CDR2 YYEKEE (reference sequence). The CDR3 covers 14 residues. The CDR3 loop reads CASSLGGQGDTQYF.

The chain's CDR3 is CASSFRQSGANVLTF. The chain joins TRBV5-1 to TRBJ2-6; TCRdb designates TRBD1, a call that cannot be tested without DNA. The CDR3 is made up of 15 amino acids. Germline CDR1 is SGHRS and CDR2 is YFSETQ.

The genes are TRBV7-2 and TRBJ1-1; TCRdb designates TRBD1, a call that cannot be tested without DNA. This CDR3 comprises 15 residues. Per the germline V gene, CDR1 is SGHTA and CDR2 is FQGNSA. This chain's CDR3 is CASSLGTALNTEAFF.

V is TRBV12-3 or TRBV12-4 and J is TRBJ1-2; TCRdb names TRBD1, which stays unverified in the absence of DNA. The CDR3 length is 14 residues. The CDR3 region is CASSLRIPYYGYTF.

V gene TRBV11-3 combines with J gene TRBJ2-2; TCRdb's D call, TRBD2, is unchecked because there is no DNA. CDR3 length equals 16 residues. In germline, CDR1 is SGHNT, CDR2 YENEEA. The CDR3 protein is CASSLTPGGAGGELFF.

The chain has TRBV6-1 and TRBJ2-7; the D call from TCRdb, TRBD2, cannot be confirmed without DNA. CDR1 is MNHNS and CDR2 is SASEGT in the germline V gene. This CDR3 has 16 amino acids. The CDR3 protein is CASSEAQGLGDYEQYF.

The CDR3 is CSAYHSGSYGEQFF. This chain connects TRBV20-1 to TRBJ2-1; without DNA, the TCRdb call of TRBD2 cannot be checked. The CDR3 runs to 14 residues. Germline loops: CDR1 DFQATT, CDR2 SNEGSKA (reference sequence).

The CDR3 protein is CSARPTGLTNYGYTF. The genes are TRBV20-1 and TRBJ1-2; the TCRdb call, TRBD1, lacks DNA for checking. The germline V gene encodes CDR1 DFQATT and CDR2 SNEGSKA (reference sequence). The CDR3 length is 15 residues.

The chain employs TRBV3-1 and TRBJ2-7. The germline V gene has CDR1 LGHDT and CDR2 YNNKEL (reference sequence). This CDR3 region has 13 residues. The CDR3 spells CASSQAGSYEQYF.

The rearrangement links TRBV4-1 to TRBJ2-1; TCRdb's D gene call, TRBD2, goes unchecked for lack of DNA. This CDR3 has 16 amino acids. Per germline, CDR1 MGHRA and CDR2 YSYEKL. The CDR3 spells CASSQGPGEREYEQFF.

The chain carries TRBV25-1 and TRBJ2-7; TCRdb lists TRBD1, though no DNA is available to test this call. CDR3 size: 15 residues. Germline CDR1 reads MGHDK; CDR2 reads SYGVNS. CDR3 sequence: CASSQNDRTQYEQYF.

The chain recombines TRBV5-1 with TRBJ2-3; TCRdb's D call, TRBD2, is unchecked because there is no DNA. Germline CDR1 and CDR2: SGHRS and YFSETQ. There are 16 residues in the CDR3. The CDR3 reads CASSLASSGRTDTQYF.

The chain couples TRBV5-4 to TRBJ1-5. The CDR3 extends over 14 amino acids. Germline values: CDR1 SGHNT, CDR2 YYREEE (reference sequence). Here the CDR3 reads CASSLWESNQPQHF.

The V and J genes are TRBV6-2 or TRBV6-3 and TRBJ2-1; TCRdb reports TRBD2, a call that lacks DNA to check it against. This CDR3 comprises 18 residues. Germline lookup yields CDR1 MNHEY and CDR2 SVGEGT. This CDR3 reads CASSYGLAGGHNLHEQFF.

V is TRBV2 and J is TRBJ2-5; checking the TCRdb D call of TRBD1 is not possible without DNA. Germline assignment: CDR1 SNHLY and CDR2 FYNNEI. The CDR3 has 15 residues. The CDR3 protein is CAIFRGMQSGETQYF.

This chain joins TRBV12-3 or TRBV12-4 and TRBJ1-1. The CDR3 runs 14 residues. CDR3 region: CASSFTVKNTEAFF.

The CDR3 loop reads CASSYFRGDEQYF. The gene calls are TRBV6-5 and TRBJ2-7; TCRdb's D call of TRBD1 is untestable without DNA. Germline values: CDR1 MNHEY, CDR2 SVGAGI. The CDR3 loop spans 13 amino acids.

The gene calls are TRBV2 and TRBJ2-2. CDR3 length: 15 amino acids. Per germline, CDR1 SNHLY and CDR2 FYNNEI. The CDR3 is CASARDPPNTGELFF. The whole variable domain, remainder taken from reference TRBV2 and TRBJ2-2, is EPEVTQTPSHQVTQMGQEVILRCVPISNHLYFYWYRQILGQKVEFLVSFYNNEISEKSEIFDDQFSVERPDGSNFTLKIRSTKLEDSAMYFCASARDPPNTGELFFGEGSRLTVL.

This sequence joins TRBV19 and TRBJ2-5; TCRdb picks TRBD2, but there is no DNA to check that call. This CDR3 has 13 amino acids. Per the germline V gene, CDR1 is LNHDA and CDR2 is SQIVND (reference sequence). The CDR3 region is CASRPPAGGTQYF.

The genes are TRBV6-2 or TRBV6-3 and TRBJ1-1. The CDR3 length is 14 residues. CDR1 and CDR2 from the germline V gene are MNHEY and SVGEGT. The CDR3 protein is CASSLQWGNTEAFF.